This TCR beta chain was documented in a study of T cell responses to AZD1222 COVID-19 vaccine. About the research overall: Analyses pooled second doses at about 4 or about 12 weeks.

General study points: Repertoire sampling was restricted to post-peak T cell response timepoints.

There are 14 residues in the CDR3. V was pared by 8 bases and J by 7 bases, with 18 bases between. CDR1 is LNHDA and CDR2 is SQIVND in the germline V gene (reference sequence). A note on this clone: What it binds is not known.

TCRdb's copy holds only in-frame clones and misses some; the assay was immunoSEQ multiplex PCR. The sample has some 80,000 clones, approximately 87% seen once. Sequences were derived from peripheral blood, sampled on day 0 of AZD1222 vaccination. This clonotype was obtained from an adult in good health. The J gene is TRBJ1-5, the V gene TRBV19, with D hard to call. The DNA of the CDR3 is TGTGCCAGTCGCGGCCGGGGTGATTTCCAGCCCCAGCATTTT. Protein sequence: CASRGRGDFQPQHF. Full variable domain (missing parts from reference TRBV19 and TRBJ1-5): DGGITQSPKYLFRKEGQNVTLSCEQNLNHDAMYWYRQDPGQGLRLIYYSQIVNDFQKGDIAEGYSVSREKKESFPLTVTSAQKNPTAFYLCASRGRGDFQPQHFGDGTRLSIL.